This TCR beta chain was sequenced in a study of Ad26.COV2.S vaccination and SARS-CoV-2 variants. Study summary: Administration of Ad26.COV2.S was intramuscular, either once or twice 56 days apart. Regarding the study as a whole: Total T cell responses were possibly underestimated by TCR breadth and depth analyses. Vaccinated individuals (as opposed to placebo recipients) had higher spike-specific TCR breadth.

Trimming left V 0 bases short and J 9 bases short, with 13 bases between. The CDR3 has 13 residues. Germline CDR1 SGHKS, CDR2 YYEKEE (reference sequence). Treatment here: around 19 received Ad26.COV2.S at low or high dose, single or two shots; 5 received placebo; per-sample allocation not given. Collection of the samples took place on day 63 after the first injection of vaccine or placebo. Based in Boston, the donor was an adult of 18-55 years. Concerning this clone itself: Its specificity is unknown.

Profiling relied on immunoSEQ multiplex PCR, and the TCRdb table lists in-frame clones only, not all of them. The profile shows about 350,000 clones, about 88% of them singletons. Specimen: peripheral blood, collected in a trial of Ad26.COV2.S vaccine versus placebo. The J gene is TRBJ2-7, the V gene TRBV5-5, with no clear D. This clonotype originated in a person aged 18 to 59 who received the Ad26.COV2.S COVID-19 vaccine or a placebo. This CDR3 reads CASSLEVRIPQYF. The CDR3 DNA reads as TGTGCCAGCAGCTTGGAGGTCAGGATCCCGCAGTACTTC.